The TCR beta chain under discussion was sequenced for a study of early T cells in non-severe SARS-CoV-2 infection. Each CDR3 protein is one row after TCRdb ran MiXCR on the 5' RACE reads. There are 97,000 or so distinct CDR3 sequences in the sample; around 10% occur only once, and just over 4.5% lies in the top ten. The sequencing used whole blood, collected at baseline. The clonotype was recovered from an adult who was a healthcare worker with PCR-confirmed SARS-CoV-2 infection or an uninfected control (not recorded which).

CDR3 nucleotides: TGTGCCAGCAGCCCCCGGGCGGTAGTTGGCTACACCTTC. Its translation: CASSPRAVVGYTF. The chain has TRBV3-1 and TRBJ1-2; unclear D gene. The germline V gene encodes CDR1 LGHDT and CDR2 YNNKEL (reference sequence). The CDR3 runs to 13 residues. Trimming removed 4 bases from V and 7 bases from J, with 13 bases in between.